This T cell receptor beta chain was identified during a study of PD-L1 blockade in urothelial cancer. Study-wide context: Individuals in the cohort had been given 0 to 3 earlier chemotherapy regimens. T cells numbered a median of approximately 130,000 in the blood samples.

Time point of the sample: peripheral blood 6 weeks after treatment start. Locally advanced or metastatic urothelial carcinoma was diagnosed in the patients. Added to each PCR by spiking were synthetic TCR analog templates. Sequenced by immunoSEQ multiplex PCR; TCRdb stores in-frame clones only, minus some. The sample has some 51,000 clones; around 89% are singletons. The germline V gene has CDR1 MNHNY and CDR2 SVGAGI (reference sequence). V was shortened by 6 bases and J by 3 bases, with 14 bases between the two germline ends. This CDR3 spans 14 amino acids. The specimen was PBMCs, collected around atezolizumab (anti-PD-L1) treatment. The chain recombines TRBV6-6 with TRBJ1-2; D is unclear. This receptor was identified in a man aged 60-69 years with urothelial cancer. The CDR3 here is CASSQPAVYYGYTF. The CDR3, as DNA: TGTGCCAGCAGCCAACCGGCGGTGTACTATGGCTACACCTTC.